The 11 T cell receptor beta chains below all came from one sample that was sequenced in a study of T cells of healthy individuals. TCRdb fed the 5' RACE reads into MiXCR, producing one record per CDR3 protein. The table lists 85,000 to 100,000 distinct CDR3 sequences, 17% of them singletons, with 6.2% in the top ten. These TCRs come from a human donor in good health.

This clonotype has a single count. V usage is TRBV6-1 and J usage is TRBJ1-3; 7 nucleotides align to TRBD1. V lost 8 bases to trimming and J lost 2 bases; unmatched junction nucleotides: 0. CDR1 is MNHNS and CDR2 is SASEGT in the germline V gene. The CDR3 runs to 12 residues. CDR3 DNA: TGTGCCAGCGACAGGGCTGGAAACACCATATATTTT. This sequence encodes CASDRAGNTIYF.

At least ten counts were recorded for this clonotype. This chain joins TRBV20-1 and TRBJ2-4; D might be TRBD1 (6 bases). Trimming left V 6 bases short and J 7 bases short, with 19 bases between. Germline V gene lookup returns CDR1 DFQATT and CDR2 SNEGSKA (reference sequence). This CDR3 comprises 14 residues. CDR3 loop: CSAPGITGMNIQYF. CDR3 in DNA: TGCAGTGCCCCGGGAATAACAGGGATGAACATTCAGTACTTC.

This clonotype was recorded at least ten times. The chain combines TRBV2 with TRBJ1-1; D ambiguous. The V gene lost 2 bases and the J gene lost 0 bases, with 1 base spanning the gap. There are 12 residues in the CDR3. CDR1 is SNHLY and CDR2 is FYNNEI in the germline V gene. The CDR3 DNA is TGTGCCAGCAGTGAAATGAACACTGAAGCTTTCTTT. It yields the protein CASSEMNTEAFF.

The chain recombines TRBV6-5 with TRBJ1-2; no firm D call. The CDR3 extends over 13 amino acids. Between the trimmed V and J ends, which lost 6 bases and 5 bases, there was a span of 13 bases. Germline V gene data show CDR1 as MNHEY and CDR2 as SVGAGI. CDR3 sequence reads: CASSQDGVYGYTF. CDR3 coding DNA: TGTGCCAGCAGCCAGGACGGAGTATATGGCTACACCTTC.

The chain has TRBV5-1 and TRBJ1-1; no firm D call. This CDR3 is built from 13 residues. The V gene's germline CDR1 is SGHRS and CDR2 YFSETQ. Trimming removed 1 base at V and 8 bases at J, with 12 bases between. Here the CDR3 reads CASSLREESEAFF. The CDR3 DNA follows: TGCGCCAGCAGCTTGAGGGAGGAATCAGAAGCTTTCTTT.

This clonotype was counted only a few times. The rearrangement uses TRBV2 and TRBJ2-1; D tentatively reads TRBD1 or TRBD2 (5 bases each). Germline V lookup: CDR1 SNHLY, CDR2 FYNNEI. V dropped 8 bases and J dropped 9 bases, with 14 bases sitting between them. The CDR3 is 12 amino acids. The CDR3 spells CASYHSGTEQFF. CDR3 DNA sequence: TGTGCCAGCTACCACTCAGGGACTGAGCAGTTCTTC.

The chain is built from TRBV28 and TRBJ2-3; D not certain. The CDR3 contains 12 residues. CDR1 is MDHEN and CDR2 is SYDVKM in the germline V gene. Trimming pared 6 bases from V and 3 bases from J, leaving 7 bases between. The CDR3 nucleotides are TGTGCCAGCAGATTAACAACAGATACGCAGTATTTT. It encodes CASRLTTDTQYF.

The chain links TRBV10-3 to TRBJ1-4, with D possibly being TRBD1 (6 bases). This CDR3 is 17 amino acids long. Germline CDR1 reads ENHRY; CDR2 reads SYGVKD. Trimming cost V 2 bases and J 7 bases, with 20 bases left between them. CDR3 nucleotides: TGTGCCATCAGTGAGGCGTTAACAGGGATGGCAGGTGAAAAACTGTTTTTT. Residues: CAISEALTGMAGEKLFF.

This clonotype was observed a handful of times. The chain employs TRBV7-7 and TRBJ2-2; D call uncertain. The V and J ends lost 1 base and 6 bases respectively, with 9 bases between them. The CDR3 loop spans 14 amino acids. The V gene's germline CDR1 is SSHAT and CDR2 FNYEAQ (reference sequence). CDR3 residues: CASSLGGRAGELFF. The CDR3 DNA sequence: TGTGCCAGCAGCTTAGGGGGTAGAGCCGGGGAGCTGTTTTTT.

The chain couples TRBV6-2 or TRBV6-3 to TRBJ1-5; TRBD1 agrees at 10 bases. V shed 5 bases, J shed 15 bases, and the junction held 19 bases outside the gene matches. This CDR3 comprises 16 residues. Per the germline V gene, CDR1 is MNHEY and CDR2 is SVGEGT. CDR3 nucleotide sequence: TGTGCCAGCAGTCCCGCCCCGGGGACAGGGGACATCCATCCGCATTTT. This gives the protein CASSPAPGTGDIHPHF.

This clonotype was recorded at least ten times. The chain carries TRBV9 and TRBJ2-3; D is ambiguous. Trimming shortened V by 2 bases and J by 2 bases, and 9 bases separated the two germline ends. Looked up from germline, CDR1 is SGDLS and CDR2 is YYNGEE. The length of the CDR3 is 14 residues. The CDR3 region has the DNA TGTGCCAGCAGCGTCGGCCACGACACAGATACGCAGTATTTT. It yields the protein CASSVGHDTDTQYF.